This TCR beta chain came from a study of beta chain features in type 1 diabetes. The germline V gene has CDR1 SQVTM and CDR2 ANQGSEA. V was pared by 6 bases and J by 4 bases, with 15 bases of the junction left unmatched. The CDR3 length is 16 residues. Sequencing targeted expressed TCRB transcripts, as all isolated RNA had been reverse transcribed. Some clones are missing from TCRdb's copy, which holds only in-frame ones; the method was immunoSEQ multiplex PCR. The profile shows 600,000 to 650,000 clones, around 15% of them singletons. Sorted CD4+ subsets: naive, central memory, regulatory, stem cell-like memory (CD45RO/CCR7/CD25/CD127/CD95/CD27 panel). A note on this clone: The sample has other DNA sequences that encode this CDR3 too.

The specimen sequenced was naive CD4+ T cells from blood. The chain combines TRBV29-1 with TRBJ2-7; 10 bases agree with TRBD2. This sequence was found in a man between 18 and 29 years old in good health. The CDR3 loop is CSVQTSGVHRGYEQYF. The CDR3 region has the DNA TGCAGCGTCCAAACTAGCGGGGTTCACCGGGGATACGAGCAGTACTTC.